This paragraph reports one T cell receptor beta chain. The sample originates from a study of blood T cell repertoires in COVID-19. Trimming shortened V by 0 bases and J by 5 bases, and 4 bases separated the two germline ends. This CDR3 is built from 12 residues. Germline values: CDR1 SGHRS, CDR2 YFSETQ. Sequencing was performed with immunoSEQ multiplex PCR; in TCRdb, only in-frame clones are kept and a portion is missing. This sample has about 300,000 clones, with under 90% found just once. The source material was PBMCs or T cells enriched from blood (not recorded which). This receptor was identified in a man aged 25-40 years who had recovered from COVID-19. The chain couples TRBV5-1 to TRBJ2-3; D is unresolved. The CDR3 loop is CASSLELDTQYF. CDR3 DNA: TGCGCCAGCAGCTTGGAACTAGATACGCAGTATTTT. The whole variable domain, remainder taken from reference TRBV5-1 and TRBJ2-3, is KAGVTQTPRYLIKTRGQQVTLSCSPISGHRSVSWYQQTPGQGLQFLFEYFSETQRNKGNFPGRFSGRQFSNSRSEMNVSTLELGDSALYLCASSLELDTQYFGPGTRLTVL.